Presented here are 3 T cell receptor beta chains from one specimen sequenced in a study of sequential checkpoint blockade in melanoma. Produced via immunoSEQ multiplex PCR; TCRdb's table is partial and in-frame only. The table shows about 6,700 clones, with around 22% occurring only once. The treatment was: randomized to nivolumab then ipilimumab (arm A) or the reverse (arm B). Source: tumor tissue (inferred from file names), taken from a patient given nivolumab and ipilimumab in sequence. The origin of the receptors is a human donor with melanoma.

The sample holds many counts of this clone. The V call is TRBV9, the J call TRBJ2-5; 10 bases agree with TRBD2. From germline, CDR1 is SGDLS and CDR2 YYNGEE. V shed 0 bases, J shed 4 bases, and the junction held 0 bases outside the gene matches. There are 14 residues in the CDR3. The CDR3 loop reads CASSVGTSGETQYF. As DNA, the CDR3 is TGTGCCAGCAGCGTAGGGACTAGCGGAGAGACCCAGTACTTC.

This clone has just a few counts. The chain recombines TRBV4-1 with TRBJ2-1; 10 bases are shared with TRBD2. The length of the CDR3 is 17 residues. With V trimmed by 4 bases and J by 1 base, 7 bases remained unmatched. Germline V gene lookup returns CDR1 MGHRA and CDR2 YSYEKL. The DNA for the CDR3 is TGCGCCAGCAGCCCCCGGACTAGCGGATATTCCTACAATGAGCAGTTCTTC. As protein: CASSPRTSGYSYNEQFF.

V and J are TRBV29-1 and TRBJ2-1; a weak D match, TRBD2 (6 bases). This CDR3 comprises 12 residues. Deletions cut 3 bases from V and 7 bases from J, with 10 bases between. From germline, CDR1 is SQVTM and CDR2 ANQGSEA. CDR3: CSVEGLGNEQFF. CDR3 in DNA: TGCAGCGTTGAGGGACTGGGGAATGAGCAGTTCTTC.